This entry describes one T cell receptor beta chain. Its antigen is not known. This entry is derived from a study of T cell responses to AZD1222 COVID-19 vaccine. The study's findings and limits: In the spike-specific TCR repertoire, nearly half reportedly target unmutated variant regions. The number of AZD1222 recipients seropositive at baseline was only 6 or 7. Across spike, vaccine-associated CD4 TCRs were found, dominant at 160-218 and 743-854.

Profiled with immunoSEQ multiplex PCR; TCRdb holds only in-frame clones, not every one. Altogether around 160,000 clones are present, around 90% being singletons, with the ten largest covering 1.3%. The V gene end was trimmed by 0 bases and the J gene end by 5 bases; junction bases not matched to a gene: 11. CDR1 and CDR2 (germline): SGDLS, YYNGEE. There are 17 residues in the CDR3. The chain links TRBV9 to TRBJ2-3; TRBD2 agrees at 8 bases. Sample: peripheral blood, taken 28 days after the second AZD1222 dose. The receptor was derived from an adult who received the AZD1222 COVID-19 vaccine. The CDR3, as DNA: TGTGCCAGCAGCGTAGGAAGTCGCGGGGGGAGGGAAGATACGCAGTATTTT. It translates to CASSVGSRGGREDTQYF.